These 2 T cell receptor beta chains originate from one sample sequenced in a study of a mutant IDH1 vaccine in newly diagnosed glioma (dated by TCRdb to the early 2020s). The time point label on this specimen signifies: baseline, week 1 (first vaccination visit). The treatment or condition label, as the study defines it: pre-vaccination baseline after standard-of-care therapy. Libraries were prepared through the immunoSEQ multiplex PCR assay. Imported from immuneACCESS, the table was reduced by TCRdb to in-frame sequences with V and J called. These copies leave out some clones; in studies compared against another copy, an unresolved V gene accounts for under half, and the cause of the remainder is not known. The sample table shows over 30,000 clones, and 80% to 85% are seen once. Of the sample, roughly 9% falls within the top ten clones. The sequencing used peripheral blood mononuclear cells (PBMCs), collected from a glioma patient treated with radiotherapy, temozolomide or both. All receptors come from a man aged 50-59 years with glioma. Some clones in this sample may be carry-over from other donors' samples.

In its sample, this clone was seen a few times. This chain connects TRBV2 to TRBJ1-4, with TRBD1 identical over 7 bases. Looked up from germline, CDR1 is SNHLY and CDR2 is FYNNEI. The CDR3 has 14 residues. J was trimmed by 7 bases and V by 9 bases; bases with no gene match: 11. CDR3 in amino acids: CASREEQGSEKLFF. In DNA form, the CDR3 reads TGTGCCAGTCGGGAGGAACAGGGGTCTGAAAAACTGTTTTTT. Drawing the rest from reference TRBV2 and TRBJ1-4, the complete variable domain is EPEVTQTPSHQVTQMGQEVILRCVPISNHLYFYWYRQILGQKVEFLVSFYNNEISEKSEIFDDQFSVERPDGSNFTLKIRSTKLEDSAMYFCASREEQGSEKLFFGSGTQLSVL.

The chain combines TRBV4-1 with TRBJ1-5; tentative D call: TRBD1 (6 bases). The CDR3 runs to 16 residues. Trimming stripped 1 base from V and 4 bases from J, with 14 bases between. Germline lookup yields CDR1 MGHRA and CDR2 YSYEKL. The CDR3 reads CASSQALQGGNQPQHF. The CDR3 nucleotides are TGCGCCAGCAGCCAAGCCTTACAGGGCGGGAATCAGCCCCAGCATTTT.